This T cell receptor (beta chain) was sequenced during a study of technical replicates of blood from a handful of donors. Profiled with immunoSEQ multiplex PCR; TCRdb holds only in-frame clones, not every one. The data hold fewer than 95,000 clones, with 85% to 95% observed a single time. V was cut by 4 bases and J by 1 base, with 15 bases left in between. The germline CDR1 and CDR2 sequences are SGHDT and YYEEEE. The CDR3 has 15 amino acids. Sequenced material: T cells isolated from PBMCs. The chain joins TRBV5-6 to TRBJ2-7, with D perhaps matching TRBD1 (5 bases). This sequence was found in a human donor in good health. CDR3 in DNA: TGTGCCAGCAGCACCCCGACAGCCCTTTCCTACGAGCAGTACTTC. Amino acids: CASSTPTALSYEQYF.